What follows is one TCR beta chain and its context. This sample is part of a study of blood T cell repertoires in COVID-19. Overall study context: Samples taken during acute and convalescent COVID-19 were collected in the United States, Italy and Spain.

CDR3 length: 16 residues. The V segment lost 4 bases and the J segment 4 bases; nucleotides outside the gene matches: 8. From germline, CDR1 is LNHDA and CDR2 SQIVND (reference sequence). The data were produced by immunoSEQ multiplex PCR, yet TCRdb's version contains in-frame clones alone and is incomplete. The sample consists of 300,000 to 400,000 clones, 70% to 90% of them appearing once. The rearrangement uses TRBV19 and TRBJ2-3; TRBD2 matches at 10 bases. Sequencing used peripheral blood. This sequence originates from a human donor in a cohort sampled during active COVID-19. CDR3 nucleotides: TGTGCCAGTAGTACCCCCGGGCTAGCGGGGGCAGATACGCAGTATTTT. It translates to CASSTPGLAGADTQYF.